These T cell receptor beta chains were read from a single sample in a study of blood T cell repertoires in COVID-19. Clones were read by immunoSEQ multiplex PCR, and TCRdb kept only the in-frame ones, dropping some. The sample contains nearly 200,000 clones, just under 85% of which appear only once. The specimen sequenced was peripheral blood. These TCRs come from a human donor with acute or convalescent COVID-19. The donor label of this sample is uncertain. CDR3s include the opening cysteine and the closing phenylalanine or tryptophan. D genes are given only for firm matches. Clone sizes are given selectively: once, few, many, or a class where the clone is expanded.

V,size,length,J,D,DNA,CDR3
TRBV3-1/TRBV3-2,-,13,TRBJ1-1,-,TGTGCCAGCACTAAACAGGGTGGCACTGAAGCTTTCTTT,CASTKQGGTEAFF
TRBV19,-,13,TRBJ1-2,TRBD1,TGTGCCAGTAGCCGGGACAGGGGGCTGGGCTACACCTTC,CASSRDRGLGYTF
TRBV5-6,-,14,TRBJ1-5,-,TGTGCCAGCAGCTTGGCAGGTCCCAATCAGCCCCAGCATTTT,CASSLAGPNQPQHF
TRBV5-1,-,17,TRBJ1-2,TRBD1,TGCGCCAGCAGCACAACACAGGGGGCCAGGGGTAACTATGGCTACACCTTC,CASSTTQGARGNYGYTF
TRBV18,many,15,TRBJ2-5,-,TGTGCCAGCTCCTCCCAGATCGAGGAGCAAGAGACCCAGTACTTC,CASSSQIEEQETQYF
TRBV19,-,12,TRBJ2-2,-,TGTGCCAGTAGTCAACAGGGCGGGGAGCTGTTTTTT,CASSQQGGELFF
TRBV3-1/TRBV3-2,-,13,TRBJ2-3,-,TGTGCCAGCAGCCAAGAAGGGGTGGGGACGCAGTATTTT,CASSQEGVGTQYF
TRBV19,-,16,TRBJ2-3,-,TGTGCCAGTAGTATAAAGCGGGTTACTAGCACAGATACGCAGTATTTT,CASSIKRVTSTDTQYF
TRBV2,-,12,TRBJ2-1,TRBD2,TGTGCCAGCAAGCCCGGGGGGAATGAGCAGTTCTTC,CASKPGGNEQFF
TRBV7-2,once,15,TRBJ2-5,-,TGTGCCAGCAGCTTAGTCGGACTCATGGGAGAGACCCAGTACTTC,CASSLVGLMGETQYF
TRBV7-9,-,17,TRBJ1-1,-,TGTGCCAGCAGCCGCCTCCCGGGACAAGGGGGGAACACTGAAGCTTTCTTT,CASSRLPGQGGNTEAFF
TRBV5-4,-,14,TRBJ2-7,-,TGTGCCAGCAGCAGGGGGAGGGACGCCTACGAGCAGTACTTC,CASSRGRDAYEQYF
TRBV19,-,13,TRBJ2-2,-,TGTGCCAGTAGTATAGCGGGGATCGGGGAGCTGTTTTTT,CASSIAGIGELFF
TRBV19,-,16,TRBJ2-5,TRBD2,TGTGCCAGTAGTATGGGGTCTAGCGGATACCAAGAGACCCAGTACTTC,CASSMGSSGYQETQYF
TRBV18,-,16,TRBJ2-3,TRBD1,TGTGCCAGCTCACCTTGGACAGGGGGCGGGCCAGATACGCAGTATTTT,CASSPWTGGGPDTQYF
TRBV19,-,15,TRBJ1-4,-,TGTGCCAGTAAAGGAGGGGCAGCAACTAATGAAAAACTGTTTTTT,CASKGGAATNEKLFF
TRBV6-6,once,13,TRBJ1-1,-,TGTGCCAGCAGCCTACAGGGTTTCACTGAAGCTTTCTTT,CASSLQGFTEAFF
TRBV6-1,-,14,TRBJ2-7,TRBD2,TGTGCCAGCAGTGACCCACGGGAGGGCTACGAGCAGTACTTC,CASSDPREGYEQYF
TRBV30,-,12,TRBJ1-2,-,TGTGCCTGGAGTGGTGGGCCCCATGGCTACACCTTC,CAWSGGPHGYTF
TRBV5-5,-,15,TRBJ1-3,-,TGTGCCAGCAGCCCGACAGTAATCTCTGGAAACACCATATATTTT,CASSPTVISGNTIYF
TRBV6-4,-,14,TRBJ1-1,TRBD1,TGTGCCACCTCCTCCGGACAGGGGGGCACTGAAGCTTTCTTT,CATSSGQGGTEAFF
TRBV30,-,14,TRBJ1-5,-,TGTGCCTGGAGTCCTACCACAGGGAATCAGCCCCAGCATTTT,CAWSPTTGNQPQHF